These 15 T cell receptor beta chains were all obtained from the same sample, sequenced in a study of identical twins. TCRdb analysed the 5' RACE reads with MiXCR anew, one entry per CDR3 protein. The sample has around 960,000 distinct CDR3 sequences, about 12% seen once; the top ten hold around 1.5%. These same data were also listed under a study on yellow fever vaccine responses in identical twins.

The sample was PBMCs. These receptors were obtained from a young woman in good health.

This clonotype was counted a few times. The genes are TRBV20-1 and TRBJ1-2; D unclear. The CDR3 sequence is 11 residues long. Germline lookup yields CDR1 DFQATT and CDR2 SNEGSKA (reference sequence). The ends were cut back, 5 bases at V and 10 bases at J, with 14 bases in the middle. The CDR3 sequence is CSARTTSNYTF. CDR3 DNA sequence: TGCAGTGCTCGTACGACGTCGAACTACACCTTC.

This chain uses TRBV7-3 with TRBJ2-7, with TRBD2 as a possible D gene (6 bases). Germline CDR1 SGHTA, CDR2 FQGTGA. The CDR3 extends over 15 amino acids. Trimming stripped 5 bases from V and 0 bases from J, with 14 bases between. The CDR3 loop reads CASSPQAGTSYEQYF. CDR3 nucleotides: TGTGCCAGCAGCCCCCAAGCGGGTACCTCCTACGAGCAGTACTTC.

The V gene is TRBV4-1, the J gene TRBJ2-1; D may be TRBD2 (6 bases). The CDR3 has 18 amino acids. Germline V gives CDR1 MGHRA, CDR2 YSYEKL. V lost 6 bases and J lost 6, with 27 bases in between. DNA of the CDR3: TGCGCCAGCAGTCCCCAAAAACTCGGGGGACGGACCTTCAATGAGCAGTTCTTC. It translates to CASSPQKLGGRTFNEQFF.

Only a few counts were recorded for this clonotype. This chain uses TRBV3-1 with TRBJ1-1; D gene uncertain. V gave up 1 base and J gave up 6 bases, with 9 bases separating them. Germline assignment: CDR1 LGHDT and CDR2 YNNKEL (reference sequence). The CDR3 is 13 residues long. The CDR3, as DNA: TGTGCCAGCAGCCAAGGGATCCTCCCTGAAGCTTTCTTT. Translation gives CASSQGILPEAFF.

This clonotype was seen many times. The V gene is TRBV5-6, the J gene TRBJ2-7; D is unclear. V lost 3 bases and J 3 bases, leaving 7 bases between the germline ends. The CDR3 has 12 residues. Germline CDR1 is SGHDT and CDR2 is YYEEEE. This CDR3 is CASSYDVYEQYF. In DNA form, the CDR3 reads TGTGCCAGCAGCTACGACGTCTACGAGCAGTACTTC.

This clonotype was seen a handful of times. The CDR3 reads CASSVVVGNEAFF. For the CDR3, the DNA is TGTGCCAGCAGCGTAGTTGTGGGAAATGAAGCTTTCTTT. The rearrangement uses TRBV9 and TRBJ1-1; D uncertain. V was pared by 0 bases and J by 7 bases, with 10 bases between. Germline V CDR1 and CDR2: SGDLS, YYNGEE. The CDR3 extends over 13 amino acids.

DNA of the CDR3: TGCGCCAGCAGAGGGGGACTAGGCCCTCCCGGGGAGCTGTTTTTT. Translated: CASRGGLGPPGELFF. This chain connects TRBV5-1 to TRBJ2-2, with 8 nucleotides matching TRBD2. V was pared by 5 bases and J by 6 bases, with 9 bases of the junction left unmatched. Germline V lookup: CDR1 SGHRS, CDR2 YFSETQ. The CDR3 has 15 amino acids. The complete variable domain, with remaining parts taken from reference TRBV5-1 and TRBJ2-2, reads KAGVTQTPRYLIKTRGQQVTLSCSPISGHRSVSWYQQTPGQGLQFLFEYFSETQRNKGNFPGRFSGRQFSNSRSEMNVSTLELGDSALYLCASRGGLGPPGELFFGEGSRLTVL.

In its sample, this clonotype was seen a few times. The chain joins TRBV3-1 to TRBJ2-7, with 9 bases that match TRBD2. The length of the CDR3 is 15 residues. V lost 1 base and J lost 3; bases outside the gene matches: 4. CDR1 is LGHDT and CDR2 is YNNKEL in the germline V gene (reference sequence). For the CDR3, the DNA is TGTGCCAGCAGCCAAGGTCAGACTAGCGGCTACGAGCAGTACTTC. Amino acids: CASSQGQTSGYEQYF.

This clonotype turned up a few times. V usage is TRBV28 and J usage is TRBJ2-3; TRBD1 matches 9 bases. V lost 1 base to trimming and J lost 1 base; unmatched junction nucleotides: 6. Germline CDR1 and CDR2: MDHEN and SYDVKM. The CDR3 extends over 17 amino acids. CDR3 protein: CASSLSRGQGGTDTQYF. DNA for the CDR3: TGTGCCAGCAGTTTATCCCGGGGACAGGGAGGCACAGATACGCAGTATTTT.

This clonotype was recorded a few times. V usage is TRBV20-1 and J usage is TRBJ1-4; possible D gene TRBD1, 5 bases. CDR3 length equals 14 residues. The germline V and J ends were trimmed by 3 bases and 4 bases, with 12 bases remaining between them. The germline V gene has CDR1 DFQATT and CDR2 SNEGSKA (reference sequence). This CDR3 reads CSARDIGGNEKLFF. For the CDR3, the DNA is TGCAGTGCTAGGGACATCGGCGGTAATGAAAAACTGTTTTTT.

The V call is TRBV12-3 or TRBV12-4, the J call TRBJ2-3; the match to TRBD2 covers 9 bases. The CDR3 totals 15 residues. The V gene end was trimmed by 8 bases and the J gene end by 1 base; junction bases not matched to a gene: 7. CDR3 residues: CASHRSGSGTDTQYF. CDR3 coding DNA: TGTGCCAGCCATCGTAGCGGGAGCGGCACAGATACGCAGTATTTT.

This clonotype was observed a few times. The chain recombines TRBV20-1 with TRBJ2-7; D unclear. The CDR3 is made up of 14 amino acids. V dropped 0 bases and J dropped 3 bases, with 12 bases sitting between them. From germline, CDR1 is DFQATT and CDR2 SNEGSKA (reference sequence). The CDR3 bases are TGCAGTGCTAGAGATACTCGCGGAAACTACGAGCAGTACTTC. It specifies CSARDTRGNYEQYF.

The chain joins TRBV5-1 to TRBJ2-1; 7 nucleotides align to TRBD2. Germline V gives CDR1 SGHRS, CDR2 YFSETQ. The junction had 10 bases not matched to a gene; V was cut back by 4 bases and J by 9 bases. This CDR3 comprises 14 residues. For the CDR3, the DNA is TGCGCCAGCAGCCCGGGGGGAGGGCGGGGTGAGCAGTTCTTC. This encodes CASSPGGGRGEQFF.

This clonotype was seen a handful of times. The chain links TRBV7-7 to TRBJ2-3; 13 bases match TRBD2. From germline, CDR1 is SSHAT and CDR2 FNYEAQ (reference sequence). This CDR3 comprises 18 residues. Trimming at V came to 4 bases and at J to 2 bases, leaving 9 bases not matched to a gene. The CDR3 DNA follows: TGTGCCAGCAGCTACCGGACTAGCGGGAGAACGAACACAGATACGCAGTATTTT. Protein sequence: CASSYRTSGRTNTDTQYF.

This clonotype was picked up a small number of times. V and J are TRBV5-6 and TRBJ1-2, with TRBD1 matching 7 bases. Germline CDR1 and CDR2: SGHDT and YYEEEE. This CDR3 has 15 amino acids. The trim removed 2 bases at V and 5 bases at J, leaving 9 bases unmatched. The CDR3: CASSFSGTDTYGYTF. CDR3 bases: TGTGCCAGCAGCTTTTCCGGGACAGACACTTATGGCTACACCTTC.